The 10 T cell receptor beta chains given below trace back to one sample, sequenced in a study of T cells and Merkel cell carcinoma outcomes. Only in-frame clones appear in the TCRdb table, and some are missing; sequencing was by immunoSEQ multiplex PCR. The table has approximately 10,000 clones, nearly 97% seen once. Sequencing used tumor tissue from Merkel cell carcinoma. The receptors originated from a human donor with Merkel cell carcinoma.

The chain links TRBV5-1 to TRBJ1-2; the match to TRBD1 covers 9 bases. With 0 bases clipped from V and 8 bases from J, the junction kept 11 bases outside the gene matches. Germline loops: CDR1 SGHRS, CDR2 YFSETQ. The length of the CDR3 is 16 residues. The CDR3 nucleotides are TGCGCCAGCAGCTTGGAGGGGACAGGGCAGATAGGAGGCTACACCTTC. It encodes CASSLEGTGQIGGYTF.

This clone has just a few counts. This sequence joins TRBV5-1 and TRBJ1-2; D ambiguous. Trimming removed 0 bases from V and 6 bases from J, with 6 bases in between. This CDR3 comprises 12 residues. The germline V gene encodes CDR1 SGHRS and CDR2 YFSETQ. CDR3 DNA sequence: TGCGCCAGCAGCTTGGGCGGGGATGGCTACACCTTC. Protein: CASSLGGDGYTF.

V gene TRBV20-1 combines with J gene TRBJ2-7; a weak D match, TRBD2 (6 bases). Per germline, CDR1 DFQATT and CDR2 SNEGSKA (reference sequence). This CDR3 region has 11 residues. Trimming took 6 bases from V and 4 from J, leaving 10 bases between them. In DNA form, the CDR3 reads TGCAGTGCGCTTCGGGAGTACGAGCAGTACTTC. It specifies CSALREYEQYF.

The J gene is TRBJ2-3, the V gene TRBV18, with TRBD1 as a possible D gene (5 bases). The V end lost 4 bases, the J end lost 1 base, and 9 bases lay between the germline ends. Germline V gene lookup returns CDR1 KGHSH and CDR2 LQKENI. The CDR3 extends over 14 amino acids. The CDR3 is CASSLGQGTDTQYF. CDR3 in DNA: TGTGCCAGCTCACTTGGACAAGGCACAGATACGCAGTATTTT.

This clone was detected once. The chain couples TRBV29-1 to TRBJ1-1; D is possibly TRBD1 (5 bases). The CDR3 is 15 residues long. CDR1 is SQVTM, CDR2 ANQGSEA, per germline. Trimming cost V 1 base and J 5 bases, with 17 bases left between them. Here the CDR3 reads CSVEGRQGALTEAFF. The DNA of the CDR3 is TGCAGCGTTGAAGGAAGGCAAGGGGCGCTGACTGAAGCTTTCTTT.

This chain uses TRBV7-2 with TRBJ2-4, with D hard to call. The CDR3 is 13 amino acids. With 4 bases removed from V and 5 bases from J, the gap between germline ends came to 9 bases. Per germline, CDR1 SGHTA and CDR2 FQGNSA. The CDR3 bases are TGTGCCAGCAGCTATGGCTTCGAAAACATTCAGTACTTC. Translating it yields CASSYGFENIQYF.

The rearrangement uses TRBV6-5 and TRBJ2-7; D uncertain. CDR3 length: 12 residues. From germline, CDR1 is MNHEY and CDR2 SVGAGI. Trimming cost V 4 bases and J 5 bases, with 9 bases left between them. CDR3 amino acids: CASSSQGNEQYF. The CDR3 DNA follows: TGTGCCAGCAGTTCCCAAGGGAACGAGCAGTACTTC.

The rearrangement joins TRBV5-8 to TRBJ2-5; a weak D match, TRBD2 (5 bases). This CDR3 has 14 amino acids. The germline gives CDR1 SGHTS, CDR2 YDEGEE. V shed 0 bases and J shed 6 bases, with 12 bases lying between them. For the CDR3, the DNA is TGTGCCAGCAGCTTGGCCGGGGTTATAAAGACCCAGTACTTC. This codes for CASSLAGVIKTQYF.

The V gene is TRBV19, the J gene TRBJ1-5, with D unclear. There are 14 residues in the CDR3. Trimming pared 1 base from V and 3 bases from J, leaving 7 bases between. From germline, CDR1 is LNHDA and CDR2 SQIVND (reference sequence). As DNA, the CDR3 is TGTGCCAGTAGTATAGTCCAGAACAATCAGCCCCAGCATTTT. The encoded protein is CASSIVQNNQPQHF.

This clone came up once. The V and J genes are TRBV30 and TRBJ2-7, with D possibly being TRBD1 (6 bases). In germline, CDR1 is GTSNPN, CDR2 SVGIG (reference sequence). The CDR3 contains 12 residues. Trimming stripped 8 bases from V and 1 base from J, with 12 bases between. The DNA for the CDR3 is TGTGCCGGGTCCCAGGGGTCCTACGAGCAGTACTTC. Its translation: CAGSQGSYEQYF.